This record concerns one T cell receptor (beta chain) sequence. Its antigen is unknown. The data belong to a study of T cells in Graves' hyperthyroidism and ophthalmopathy. General study points: From stable hyperthyroidism, ophthalmopathy was set apart by a 13 V-J model.

Subjects with ophthalmopathy showed a Clinical Activity Score no lower than 3, a NOSPECS grade no lower than 4, and a duration shorter than 3 months. Uncontrolled infection, other autoimmune disease, pregnancy or lactation led to exclusion. Template material for amplifying TCR beta CDR3 regions consisted of RNA transcripts. A first-round RT-PCR of the TCR CDR3 used the HTBI primer set. TCRdb independently ran MiXCR on the multiplex PCR reads; one entry per CDR3 protein. The sample includes about 270,000 distinct CDR3 sequences, roughly a quarter seen only once; the top ten take approximately 35%. This receptor was obtained from a woman aged 35 to 49 with Graves' ophthalmopathy. Sequenced: blood.

The CDR3 region is CASSFWGKSYEQYF. CDR3 sequence (DNA): TGTGCCAGCAGTTTCTGGGGGAAATCCTACGAGCAGTACTTC. This sequence joins TRBV12-3 or TRBV12-4 and TRBJ2-7; D is tentatively TRBD1 or TRBD2 (5 bases each). Trimming stripped 3 bases from V and 1 base from J, with 10 bases between. The CDR3 consists of 14 residues.